These 17 T cell receptor beta chains were sequenced from one sample in a study of blood T cell repertoires in COVID-19. Only in-frame clones appear in the TCRdb table, and some are missing; sequencing was by immunoSEQ multiplex PCR. The sample includes around 230,000 clones, approximately 90% of them seen just once. Sequencing was performed on PBMCs or T cells enriched from blood (not recorded which). The origin of the receptors is a woman aged 40 to 50 with acute COVID-19.

A note on this clone: The junction shows a germline mismatch at one end, possibly a read error. The genes are TRBV29-1 and TRBJ1-2, with TRBD1 matching 9 bases. This CDR3 has 11 amino acids. CDR1 and CDR2 (germline): SQVTM, ANQGSEA. CDR3 region: CSVEGPGQGIF. The CDR3 DNA reads as TGCAGCGTTGAGGGCCCGGGACAGGGAATTTTC.

The V gene is TRBV7-8, the J gene TRBJ2-6, with D possibly TRBD2 on 5 matching bases. Between the trimmed V and J ends, which lost 5 bases and 0 bases, there was a span of 11 bases. The CDR3 is made up of 16 amino acids. Per the germline V gene, CDR1 is SGHVS and CDR2 is FQNEAQ. CDR3 sequence reads: CASSRGQFSGANVLTF. The CDR3 DNA follows: TGTGCCAGCAGCCGAGGGCAGTTCTCTGGGGCCAACGTCCTGACTTTC. Full variable domain (remainder filled in from reference TRBV7-8 and TRBJ2-6): GAGVSQSPRYKVAKRGQDVALRCDPISGHVSLFWYQQALGQGPEFLTYFQNEAQLDKSGLPSDRFFAERPEGSVSTLKIQRTQQEDSAVYLCASSRGQFSGANVLTFGAGSRLTVL.

The rearrangement links TRBV30 to TRBJ1-2; 8 bases match TRBD1. This CDR3 has 13 amino acids. Looked up from germline, CDR1 is GTSNPN and CDR2 is SVGIG (reference sequence). With V trimmed by 1 base and J by 4 bases, 2 bases remained unmatched. The CDR3 coding sequence is TGTGCCTGGAGTGCCACAGGGGGCTATGGCTACACCTTC. As protein: CAWSATGGYGYTF.

CDR3 DNA sequence: TGTGCCACCAGTGCCCAGGGAGGTGAGACCCAGTACTTC. It translates to CATSAQGGETQYF. The chain has TRBV24-1 and TRBJ2-5, with a possible D match to TRBD2 (6 bases). The V gene's germline CDR1 is KGHDR and CDR2 SFDVKD. CDR3 size: 13 residues. The V end was cut by 5 bases, the J end by 5 bases, with 11 bases between.

J is TRBJ1-6 and V is TRBV10-3, with 10 bases lining up with TRBD1. Trimming at V came to 9 bases and at J to 0 bases, leaving 5 bases not matched to a gene. Germline V gene data show CDR1 as ENHRY and CDR2 as SYGVKD. There are 16 residues in the CDR3. The CDR3 sequence: CAIGQGGSSYNSPLHF. DNA for the CDR3: TGTGCCATAGGACAGGGGGGCAGCTCCTATAATTCACCCCTCCACTTT.

This chain connects TRBV6-5 to TRBJ2-2; TRBD2 agrees at 12 bases. The CDR3 spans 15 residues. Germline loops: CDR1 MNHEY, CDR2 SVGAGI. Unmatched junction bases numbered 5, after V lost 6 bases and J lost 6 bases. The DNA of the CDR3 is TGTGCCAGCAGACTAGCGGGAGGAACATCCGGGGAGCTGTTTTTT. Protein product: CASRLAGGTSGELFF.

The gene calls are TRBV7-9 and TRBJ2-3, with no clear D. Trimming pared 2 bases from V and 10 bases from J, leaving 10 bases between. This CDR3 is 12 amino acids long. CDR1 and CDR2 (germline): SEHNR, FQNEAQ (reference sequence). The CDR3 DNA is TGTGCCAGCAGCTTAATAAGCGAAGCGCAGTATTTT. Amino acid sequence: CASSLISEAQYF.

The V gene is TRBV5-1, the J gene TRBJ1-2; D ambiguous. V shed 4 bases and J shed 5 bases, with 15 bases lying between them. Germline CDR1 and CDR2: SGHRS and YFSETQ. CDR3 length equals 14 residues. CDR3 protein: CASSPWGAGYGYTF. For the CDR3, the DNA is TGCGCCAGCAGCCCTTGGGGTGCGGGTTATGGCTACACCTTC.

V is TRBV11-2 and J is TRBJ2-2; 9 bases are a match to TRBD1. The CDR3 consists of 18 residues. V lost 5 bases, J lost 4 bases, and 14 bases stayed unmatched. The germline gives CDR1 SGHAT, CDR2 FQNNGV. The CDR3 protein is CASSLPTGTGYSTGELFF. The CDR3, as DNA: TGTGCCAGCAGCCTACCGACCGGGACAGGGTATTCCACCGGGGAGCTGTTTTTT.

This clone was recorded once. The CDR3 protein is CASSTATTETNEQFF. The CDR3 DNA reads TGCGCCAGCAGCACCGCCACGACGGAGACCAATGAGCAGTTCTTC. The rearrangement uses TRBV5-1 and TRBJ2-1; D is undetermined. This CDR3 spans 15 amino acids. Germline CDR1 and CDR2: SGHRS and YFSETQ. The V gene lost 4 bases and the J gene lost 6 bases, with 17 bases spanning the gap.

This chain joins TRBV19 and TRBJ2-4, with a weak D call TRBD2 (5 bases). This CDR3 has 14 amino acids. V lost 4 bases to trimming and J lost 5 bases, with 12 bases between them. The V gene's germline CDR1 is LNHDA and CDR2 SQIVND (reference sequence). Written as DNA, the CDR3 is TGTGCCAGTAGTAAGGGAACTAGTGAAAACATTCAGTACTTC. This codes for CASSKGTSENIQYF.

This rearrangement joins TRBV5-1 to TRBJ1-3; no clear D gene. This CDR3 has 15 residues. The ends were cut back, 4 bases at V and 0 bases at J, with 11 bases in the middle. Germline lookup yields CDR1 SGHRS and CDR2 YFSETQ. The CDR3, as DNA: TGCGCCAGCAGCACCGAGTTCAACTCTGGAAACACCATATATTTT. This sequence encodes CASSTEFNSGNTIYF.

This chain uses TRBV12-5 with TRBJ1-1; D gene uncertain. Trimming left V 6 bases short and J 2 bases short, with 4 bases between. CDR3 length: 11 amino acids. CDR1 is LGHNT and CDR2 is FRNRAP in the germline V gene. CDR3 sequence reads: CASGLNTEAFF. CDR3 nucleotide sequence: TGTGCTAGTGGCCTTAACACTGAAGCTTTCTTT.

The gene calls are TRBV10-3 and TRBJ2-1, with TRBD2 matching over 12 bases. Germline CDR1 is ENHRY and CDR2 is SYGVKD. This CDR3 is built from 14 residues. V shed 10 bases and J 8 bases; nucleotides not matched to a gene: 9. The DNA of the CDR3 is TGTGCCAGTTCTAGCGGGGGGGCCATGGATGAGCAGTTCTTC. Encoded protein: CASSSGGAMDEQFF.

The chain carries TRBV6-2 or TRBV6-3 and TRBJ2-7; 8 bases line up with TRBD2. V was pared by 0 bases and J by 2 bases, with 6 bases of the junction left unmatched. The germline V gene encodes CDR1 MNHEY and CDR2 SVGEGT. This CDR3 comprises 16 residues. CDR3 residues: CASSYSLRSGTYEQYV. The CDR3 DNA sequence: TGTGCCAGCAGTTACTCGCTTCGTAGCGGGACCTACGAGCAGTACGTC.

The V call is TRBV6-5, the J call TRBJ1-1; the D is unclear. CDR3 length: 12 residues. Trimming left V 7 bases short and J 4 bases short, with 10 bases between. From germline, CDR1 is MNHEY and CDR2 SVGAGI. CDR3 residues: CASTLSGTEAFF. The CDR3 DNA sequence: TGTGCCAGCACGCTATCGGGCACTGAAGCTTTCTTT.

The V and J genes are TRBV12-3 or TRBV12-4 and TRBJ1-2; D is undetermined. Trimming shortened V by 4 bases and J by 4 bases, and 10 bases separated the two germline ends. The CDR3 covers 13 residues. The CDR3 loop reads CASSSSSPYGYTF. The CDR3 DNA follows: TGTGCCAGCAGTTCCAGTTCCCCCTATGGCTACACCTTC.